These 18 T cell receptor beta chains came from one sample sequenced in a study of T-cell reconstitution after alpha-beta-depleted transplantation in children. During its preparation, the TCRbeta library received unique molecular identifiers. TCRdb reprocessed the PCR reads with MiXCR, giving one entry per CDR3 protein. The data contain about 97,000 distinct CDR3 sequences, 4.5% to 7.5% of them singletons. The sample in question was PBMCs, mostly from graft donor cells, obtained 60 days after TCRalphabeta/CD19-depleted stem cell transplant. The source is a female patient aged 2-15 years who had a stem cell transplant for Fanconi anemia, so the T cells may come from the graft donor.

The sample holds many counts of this clonotype. The J gene is TRBJ2-3, the V gene TRBV28, with 7 bases fitting TRBD2. The ends lost 5 bases at V and 1 base at J; junction bases unmatched: 6. Germline CDR1 reads MDHEN; CDR2 reads SYDVKM. CDR3 length: 15 amino acids. CDR3 DNA sequence: TGTGCCAGCAGTGCCCTAGCGGACCGCACAGATACGCAGTATTTT. It specifies CASSALADRTDTQYF.

The chain has TRBV6-5 and TRBJ1-1; no clear D. CDR1 is MNHEY, CDR2 SVGAGI, per germline. Trimming took off 2 bases at V and 7 bases at J, with 8 bases between the two ends. The CDR3 length is 12 residues. For the CDR3, the DNA is TGTGCCAGCAGTTACAAAGAGGGTGAAGCTTTCTTT. Protein: CASSYKEGEAFF.

This clonotype came up many times. The chain couples TRBV28 to TRBJ2-7; no clear D. This CDR3 has 11 residues. The V end was cut by 3 bases, the J end by 7 bases, with 7 bases between. Germline values: CDR1 MDHEN, CDR2 SYDVKM. The CDR3 sequence: CASSFFSEQYF. DNA for the CDR3: TGTGCCAGCAGTTTTTTCAGTGAGCAGTACTTC.

This clonotype was observed at least ten times. The chain uses TRBV3-1 and TRBJ2-2; 14 nucleotides align to TRBD2. The V gene end was trimmed by 4 bases and the J gene end by 1 base; junction bases not matched to a gene: 8. The CDR3 sequence is 19 residues long. Germline V lookup: CDR1 LGHDT, CDR2 YNNKEL (reference sequence). The CDR3: CASSPYPGLAGVNTGELFF. The CDR3 nucleotides are TGTGCCAGCAGCCCCTATCCGGGACTAGCGGGGGTGAACACCGGGGAGCTGTTTTTT.

At least ten counts were recorded for this clonotype. J is TRBJ2-2 and V is TRBV7-9; D unresolved. This CDR3 is built from 14 residues. The V end lost 0 bases, the J end lost 4 bases, and 6 bases lay between the germline ends. From germline, CDR1 is SEHNR and CDR2 FQNEAQ (reference sequence). In DNA, the CDR3 is TGTGCCAGCAGCTTAGCGTGGACCACCGGGGAGCTGTTTTTT. Protein sequence: CASSLAWTTGELFF.

This clonotype was seen at least ten times. The chain employs TRBV9 and TRBJ2-3, with D maybe TRBD2 (5 bases). Germline V gene data show CDR1 as SGDLS and CDR2 as YYNGEE. The V and J ends lost 0 bases and 8 bases respectively, with 10 bases between them. CDR3 length: 13 amino acids. CDR3 DNA: TGTGCCAGCAGCGTAGGGTCCCGGGGTACGCAGTATTTT. This codes for CASSVGSRGTQYF.

On this clonotype itself: Its ends do not fully match the called genes, so a read error is possible. This sequence joins TRBV7-3 and TRBJ2-1; 11 positions agree with TRBD2. Germline assignment: CDR1 SGHTA and CDR2 FQGTGA. This CDR3 has 16 residues. The CDR3 DNA reads as TGTGCCAGCAGCCTAACAACTAGCGGGAGCTACAATGAGCAGTTCTTC. It yields the protein CASSLTTSGSYNEQFF. The full variable domain, completed using reference TRBV7-3 and TRBJ2-1, is GAGVSQTPSNKVTEKGKYVELRCDPISGHTALYWYRQSLGQGPEFLIYFQGTGAADDSGLPNDRFFAVRPEGSVSTLKIQRTERGDSAVYLCASSLTTSGSYNEQFFGPGTRLTVL.

This clonotype appeared many times. The V and J genes are TRBV12-3 or TRBV12-4 and TRBJ2-5, with D maybe TRBD1 (5 bases). The CDR3 totals 15 residues. Trimming removed 3 bases from V and 1 base from J, with 12 bases in between. As DNA, the CDR3 is TGTGCCAGCAGTTTCTCTTCAGGGTTCCAAGAGACCCAGTACTTC. This codes for CASSFSSGFQETQYF.

In this sample, this clonotype turned up many times. The chain carries TRBV7-9 and TRBJ2-7; D gene unclear. V was pared by 7 bases and J by 6 bases, with 10 bases between. The length of the CDR3 is 11 residues. Germline lookup yields CDR1 SEHNR and CDR2 FQNEAQ (reference sequence). In DNA form, the CDR3 reads TGTGCCAGCATGAGGTGGGGCGAGCAGTACTTC. Protein: CASMRWGEQYF.

The sample holds many counts of this clonotype. This chain uses TRBV6-5 with TRBJ2-1; a weak D match, TRBD1 (7 bases). The CDR3 is made up of 17 amino acids. CDR1 is MNHEY, CDR2 SVGAGI, per germline. The germline V and J ends were trimmed by 6 bases and 8 bases, with 26 bases remaining between them. CDR3 in amino acids: CASSRWFSGRGADEQFF. The CDR3 bases are TGTGCCAGCAGCCGATGGTTTTCGGGCAGGGGGGCGGATGAGCAGTTCTTC.

This clonotype has at least ten counts. The rearrangement joins TRBV24-1 to TRBJ2-2, with D hard to call. The CDR3 has 16 amino acids. Trimming stripped 6 bases from V and 0 bases from J, with 13 bases between. Germline CDR1 reads KGHDR; CDR2 reads SFDVKD. The CDR3 spells CATSLSRRSNTGELFF. In nucleotides, the CDR3 is TGTGCCACCAGTCTCTCAAGACGGTCGAACACCGGGGAGCTGTTTTTT.

This clonotype was seen ten or more times. This chain uses TRBV9 with TRBJ2-7; D ambiguous. The CDR3 runs to 13 residues. Trimming stripped 0 bases from V and 6 bases from J, with 10 bases between. The germline V gene encodes CDR1 SGDLS and CDR2 YYNGEE. The CDR3 loop reads CASSVAPLLEQYF. The CDR3 nucleotides are TGTGCCAGCAGCGTAGCTCCCCTGCTCGAGCAGTACTTC. Full variable domain (missing parts from reference TRBV9 and TRBJ2-7): DSGVTQTPKHLITATGQRVTLRCSPRSGDLSVYWYQQSLDQGLQFLIQYYNGEERAKGNILERFSAQQFPDLHSELNLSSLELGDSALYFCASSVAPLLEQYFGPGTRLTVT.

This clonotype was seen ten or more times. The CDR3 is CASSLTRANSPLHF. The CDR3 DNA reads TGTGCCAGCAGTTTAACGAGGGCAAATTCACCCCTCCACTTT. This chain joins TRBV28 and TRBJ1-6, with no clear D. Germline V gene sequence: CDR1 MDHEN, CDR2 SYDVKM. V lost 2 bases to trimming and J lost 7 bases, with 9 bases between them. CDR3 length: 14 residues.

The gene calls are TRBV28 and TRBJ2-1, with 7 nucleotides matching TRBD2. CDR1 is MDHEN and CDR2 is SYDVKM in the germline V gene. The V segment lost 8 bases and the J segment 7 bases; nucleotides outside the gene matches: 11. This CDR3 spans 14 amino acids. CDR3 sequence (DNA): TGTGCCAGCGCCGGGAGGCCACGGCAGAATGAGCAGTTCTTC. This translates into CASAGRPRQNEQFF.

The chain links TRBV12-3 or TRBV12-4 to TRBJ2-3; TRBD2 matches at 11 bases. J gave up 7 bases and V 7 bases, and 10 bases lay outside the gene matches. CDR3 length equals 15 residues. CDR3 loop: CASTELAGDVNTQYF. In nucleotides, the CDR3 is TGTGCCAGCACCGAACTAGCGGGGGACGTAAATACGCAGTATTTT.

V is TRBV5-1 and J is TRBJ1-4; D not certain. There are 13 residues in the CDR3. Per the germline V gene, CDR1 is SGHRS and CDR2 is YFSETQ. V lost 2 bases, J lost 5 bases, and 7 bases lay in between. The CDR3 protein is CASSLVGNEKLFF. As DNA, the CDR3 is TGCGCCAGCAGCTTAGTCGGGAATGAAAAACTGTTTTTT.

This clonotype was recorded a few times. J is TRBJ2-3 and V is TRBV4-1, with D perhaps TRBD2 (5 bases). Trimming took 8 bases from V and 3 from J, leaving 9 bases between them. The CDR3 sequence is 12 residues long. The germline V gene has CDR1 MGHRA and CDR2 YSYEKL. CDR3 in amino acids: CASSRETDTQYF. Written as DNA, the CDR3 is TGCGCCAGCTCGAGGGAAACAGATACGCAGTATTTT.

The chain employs TRBV4-2 and TRBJ1-5; maybe TRBD1 (6 bases). Between the trimmed V and J ends, which lost 1 base and 2 bases, there was a span of 9 bases. The CDR3 contains 15 residues. Germline V gene data show CDR1 as LGHNA and CDR2 as YNFKEQ. The chain's CDR3 is CASSQGGARNQPQHF. The CDR3 DNA follows: TGTGCCAGCAGCCAAGGGGGGGCCCGCAATCAGCCCCAGCATTTT.